These 12 T cell receptor beta chains came from one sample sequenced in a study of beta chain features in type 1 diabetes. Study observations and caveats: Moderate yet significant TCRB CDR3 shortening was seen in Type 1 diabetes patients in all four CD4+ subsets.

Sequenced material consisted of expressed TCRB transcripts (all of the isolated RNA was reverse transcribed). Some clones are missing from TCRdb's copy, which holds only in-frame ones; the method was immunoSEQ multiplex PCR. The sample yields fewer than 450,000 clones, approximately 13% seen once. For these receptors, no antigen is known. Sequencing was performed on naive CD4+ T cells from blood. These receptors all stem from a woman in her late teens or twenties with type 1 diabetes.

This clone was counted only a few times. The chain has TRBV9 and TRBJ1-1; TRBD1 matches at 9 bases. Germline V CDR1 and CDR2: SGDLS, YYNGEE. The CDR3 has 12 amino acids. V shed 3 bases, J shed 9 bases, and the junction held 3 bases outside the gene matches. Here the CDR3 reads CASSAYRGQAFF. Here the CDR3 DNA reads TGTGCCAGCAGCGCCTACAGGGGGCAAGCTTTCTTT.

This clone was seen a handful of times. The J gene is TRBJ2-5, the V gene TRBV28; D is unresolved. Germline V lookup: CDR1 MDHEN, CDR2 SYDVKM. The germline V and J ends were trimmed by 4 bases and 5 bases, with 8 bases remaining between them. There are 12 residues in the CDR3. The CDR3 DNA reads as TGTGCCAGCAGTTCCCCACGGGAGACCCAGTACTTC. It is translated as CASSSPRETQYF.

This clone was seen more than once but under ten times. J is TRBJ1-1 and V is TRBV6-5; TRBD1 might be the D (6 bases). Trimming took 0 bases from V and 10 from J, leaving 12 bases between them. This CDR3 has 13 residues. CDR1 is MNHEY, CDR2 SVGAGI, per germline. The CDR3 region is CASSYSGGGGAFF. CDR3 in DNA: TGTGCCAGCAGTTACTCCGGAGGGGGGGGAGCTTTCTTT.

This clone was detected only a few times. CDR3 sequence (DNA): TGTGCCAGCAGCTTAGCGCCTAACGGGGAGCTGTTTTTT. Amino acids: CASSLAPNGELFF. The V and J genes are TRBV7-2 and TRBJ2-2; D not certain. The CDR3 covers 13 residues. The V and J ends lost 0 bases and 7 bases respectively, with 6 bases between them. In germline, CDR1 is SGHTA, CDR2 FQGNSA. The full variable domain, completed using reference TRBV7-2 and TRBJ2-2, is GAGVSQSPSNKVTEKGKDVELRCDPISGHTALYWYRQSLGQGLEFLIYFQGNSAPDKSGLPSDRFSAERTGGSVSTLTIQRTQQEDSAVYLCASSLAPNGELFFGEGSRLTVL.

The rearrangement joins TRBV6-1 to TRBJ1-3; D remains unclear. This CDR3 is 15 amino acids long. Trimming took 4 bases from V and 1 from J, leaving 11 bases between them. Germline values: CDR1 MNHNS, CDR2 SASEGT. CDR3 sequence: CASSVGSGSGNTIYF. Written as DNA, the CDR3 is TGTGCCAGCAGTGTGGGCAGTGGGTCTGGAAACACCATATATTTT.

This clone was detected only a few times. The rearrangement uses TRBV11-2 and TRBJ2-1, with TRBD2 identical over 12 bases. J gave up 6 bases and V 4 bases, and 7 bases lay outside the gene matches. The CDR3 covers 16 residues. Germline-derived CDR1 and CDR2 are SGHAT and FQNNGV. CDR3 in amino acids: CASSWTSGTLVNEQFF. CDR3 sequence (DNA): TGTGCCAGCAGCTGGACTAGCGGGACACTAGTCAATGAGCAGTTCTTC.

The chain carries TRBV6-6 and TRBJ2-1; 10 nucleotides match TRBD1. The CDR3 is 14 residues long. Germline-derived CDR1 and CDR2 are MNHNY and SVGAGI (reference sequence). The V and J ends lost 7 bases and 4 bases, in that order; junction bases with no gene match: 4. The CDR3 sequence: CASKGTGAYNEQFF. In nucleotides, the CDR3 is TGTGCCAGCAAGGGGACAGGGGCGTACAATGAGCAGTTCTTC.

About this clone: One junction end disagrees with the germline gene, perhaps due to a read error. The chain is built from TRBV18 and TRBJ1-2; 8 bases are shared with TRBD1. Germline V gene lookup returns CDR1 KGHSH and CDR2 LQKENI. CDR3 length: 13 amino acids. The CDR3 nucleotides read TGTGCCAGCTCACCCCTGGACAGGGAGGTCCGAATCTTC. Translating it yields CASSPLDREVRIF.

Regarding this clone: The sample contains more than one DNA sequence encoding this CDR3. V usage is TRBV7-9 and J usage is TRBJ2-5; D ambiguous. Germline CDR1 reads SEHNR; CDR2 reads FQNEAQ (reference sequence). The CDR3 has 11 amino acids. V was trimmed by 4 bases and J by 4 bases, leaving 4 bases between them. The CDR3 region is CASSSGETQYF. Here the CDR3 DNA reads TGTGCCAGCAGCTCGGGAGAGACCCAGTACTTC.

This clone was observed a handful of times. The J gene is TRBJ2-2, the V gene TRBV5-1, with 7 positions matching TRBD1. This CDR3 is built from 16 residues. Trimming took 1 base from V and 2 from J; bases not matched to a gene: 5. CDR1 is SGHRS, CDR2 YFSETQ, per germline. Written as DNA, the CDR3 is TGCGCCAGCAGCTTGCAAGGGGGCGCCAACACCGGGGAGCTGTTTTTT. Translation: CASSLQGGANTGELFF.

This chain uses TRBV4-1 with TRBJ2-5, with 9 bases that match TRBD2. Per germline, CDR1 MGHRA and CDR2 YSYEKL. V gave up 1 base and J gave up 2 bases; unmatched junction bases: 11. This CDR3 comprises 18 residues. The CDR3 DNA is TGCGCCAGCAGCCAAGTGATAGCGGGAGTGGCTGCTCAAGAGACCCAGTACTTC. Residues: CASSQVIAGVAAQETQYF.

The V gene is TRBV9, the J gene TRBJ2-7, with 8 bases aligning to TRBD2. Losses at the gene ends were 3 bases for V and 0 bases for J; bases not matched to a gene: 5. Germline assignment: CDR1 SGDLS and CDR2 YYNGEE. The CDR3 has 15 residues. CDR3 DNA sequence: TGTGCCAGCAGCGCGACCGGGACTAGCTCCTACGAGCAGTACTTC. This gives the protein CASSATGTSSYEQYF. Variable domain in full (rest from reference TRBV9 and TRBJ2-7): DSGVTQTPKHLITATGQRVTLRCSPRSGDLSVYWYQQSLDQGLQFLIQYYNGEERAKGNILERFSAQQFPDLHSELNLSSLELGDSALYFCASSATGTSSYEQYFGPGTRLTVT.